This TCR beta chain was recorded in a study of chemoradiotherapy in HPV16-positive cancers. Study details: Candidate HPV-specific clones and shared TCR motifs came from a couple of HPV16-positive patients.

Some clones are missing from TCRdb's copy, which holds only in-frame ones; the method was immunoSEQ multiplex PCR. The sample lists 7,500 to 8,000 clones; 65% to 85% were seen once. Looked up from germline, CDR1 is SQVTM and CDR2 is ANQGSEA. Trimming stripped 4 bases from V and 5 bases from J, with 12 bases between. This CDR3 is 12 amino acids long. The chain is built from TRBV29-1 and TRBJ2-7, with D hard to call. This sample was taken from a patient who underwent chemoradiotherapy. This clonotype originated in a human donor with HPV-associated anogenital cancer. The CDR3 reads CSVGEGPNEQYF. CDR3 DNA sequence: TGCAGCGTTGGTGAAGGGCCGAACGAGCAGTACTTC.